This T cell receptor (beta chain) was found in a study of blood T cell repertoires in COVID-19. Sequencing was performed with immunoSEQ multiplex PCR; in TCRdb, only in-frame clones are kept and a portion is missing. The table records 200,000 to 300,000 clones, roughly 89% of them present only once. Assignment of participants to cohorts was predicated upon participant-reported clinical history. The V gene lost 1 base and the J gene lost 4 bases, with 13 bases spanning the gap. The CDR3 loop spans 15 amino acids. Germline V gene data show CDR1 as LNHDA and CDR2 as SQIVND (reference sequence). The genes are TRBV19 and TRBJ1-1; D is unresolved. The clonotype originates from a woman aged 25 to 39 with acute COVID-19. The sequenced sample was PBMCs or T cells enriched from blood (not recorded which). CDR3 amino acids: CASSIGPGMGTEAFF. The DNA for the CDR3 is TGTGCCAGTAGTATAGGGCCGGGGATGGGCACTGAAGCTTTCTTT.